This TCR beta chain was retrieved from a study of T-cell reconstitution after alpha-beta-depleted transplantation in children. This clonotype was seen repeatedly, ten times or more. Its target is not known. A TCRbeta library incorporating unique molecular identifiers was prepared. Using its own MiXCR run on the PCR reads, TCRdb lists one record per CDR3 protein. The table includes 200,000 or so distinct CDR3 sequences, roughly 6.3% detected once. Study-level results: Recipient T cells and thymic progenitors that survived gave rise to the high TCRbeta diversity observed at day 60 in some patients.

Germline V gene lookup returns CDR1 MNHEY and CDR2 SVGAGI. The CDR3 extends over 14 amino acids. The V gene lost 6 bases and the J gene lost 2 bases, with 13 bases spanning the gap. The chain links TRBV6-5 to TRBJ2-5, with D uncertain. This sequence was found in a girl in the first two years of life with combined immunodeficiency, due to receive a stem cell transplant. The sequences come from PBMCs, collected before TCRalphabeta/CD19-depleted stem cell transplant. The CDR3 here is CASSPTGRQETQYF. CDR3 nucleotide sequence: TGTGCCAGCAGCCCTACCGGAAGGCAAGAGACCCAGTACTTC.